One and the same sample provided the 19 T cell receptor beta chains below, sequenced in a study of response to subunit inactivated influenza vaccine. TCRdb processed the RT-PCR reads anew with MiXCR; each CDR3 protein has one entry. The sample holds just under 550,000 distinct CDR3 sequences, roughly 25% seen once. The same sample was also used in a study of T cells expressing NK-cell markers. That report adds: Researchers built TCR beta cDNA using 5'RACE template switching with UMIs.

Sequenced material: CD4+ T cells sorted from PBMCs, taken approximately 13 days after vaccination. The receptors derive from a man between 45 and 60 years old who received an inactivated influenza vaccine.

This chain links TRBV28 with TRBJ2-4; possible D gene TRBD1, 6 bases. V dropped 6 bases and J dropped 0 bases, with 15 bases sitting between them. CDR3 length: 16 residues. Germline V gene data show CDR1 as MDHEN and CDR2 as SYDVKM. The CDR3 bases are TGTGCCAGCAGGTCTTACAGGGTCTTAGCCAAAAACATTCAGTACTTC. Amino acid sequence: CASRSYRVLAKNIQYF.

CDR3 region: CASSLRLAPRETQYF. The CDR3 DNA sequence: TGTGCCAGCAGCTTAAGACTGGCCCCCCGAGAGACCCAGTACTTC. The chain employs TRBV11-1 and TRBJ2-5; D gene uncertain. V was cut by 2 bases and J by 4 bases, with 14 bases left in between. Germline values: CDR1 SGHAT, CDR2 FQDESV (reference sequence). This CDR3 has 15 amino acids.

CDR3 nucleotide sequence: TGTGCCACCTCTCCCACAGGGACCACTGAAGCTTTCTTT. This encodes CATSPTGTTEAFF. The chain combines TRBV2 with TRBJ1-1; TRBD1 might be the D (6 bases). CDR3 size: 13 residues. Trimming shortened V by 10 bases and J by 4 bases, and 16 bases separated the two germline ends. Germline lookup yields CDR1 SNHLY and CDR2 FYNNEI.

The chain couples TRBV10-3 to TRBJ2-2, with 7 bases matching TRBD1. Germline V gene sequence: CDR1 ENHRY, CDR2 SYGVKD. The CDR3 contains 15 residues. J was trimmed by 6 bases and V by 4 bases; bases with no gene match: 8. The CDR3 reads CAISAQGDVAGELFF. The CDR3 coding sequence is TGTGCCATCAGTGCGCAGGGGGACGTCGCCGGGGAGCTGTTTTTT.

The chain joins TRBV5-1 to TRBJ1-1; 9 bases line up with TRBD1. CDR3 length: 15 residues. From germline, CDR1 is SGHRS and CDR2 YFSETQ. Unmatched junction bases numbered 7, after V lost 1 base and J lost 6 bases. CDR3 residues: CASSLRLDRGAEAFF. CDR3 DNA: TGCGCCAGCAGCTTGAGGCTAGACAGGGGGGCTGAAGCTTTCTTT.

V gene TRBV6-1 combines with J gene TRBJ2-1; 7 nucleotides line up with TRBD1. Per germline, CDR1 MNHNS and CDR2 SASEGT. The V and J ends lost 4 bases and 7 bases, in that order; junction bases with no gene match: 10. The CDR3 sequence is 15 residues long. The CDR3 sequence: CASSASGGAGNEQFF. CDR3 nucleotide sequence: TGTGCCAGCAGTGCTTCAGGGGGTGCGGGTAATGAGCAGTTCTTC.

This clonotype was recorded at least ten times. The V gene is TRBV15, the J gene TRBJ2-3; 7 nucleotides match TRBD2. CDR1 and CDR2 (germline): LNHNV, YYDKDF (reference sequence). V shed 0 bases and J 6 bases; nucleotides not matched to a gene: 3. The CDR3 sequence is 14 residues long. Here the CDR3 DNA reads TGTGCCACCAGCAGAGAACTAGCGAGGGATACGCAGTATTTT. It yields the protein CATSRELARDTQYF.

The chain carries TRBV4-2 and TRBJ1-1, with a possible D match to TRBD1 (6 bases). This CDR3 spans 16 amino acids. Per the germline V gene, CDR1 is LGHNA and CDR2 is YNFKEQ. Between the trimmed V and J ends, which lost 1 base and 2 bases, there was a span of 14 bases. CDR3 in DNA: TGTGCCAGCAGCCAAGCTCAGGGGTCACAAAACACTGAAGCTTTCTTT. It yields the protein CASSQAQGSQNTEAFF.

The sample holds a few counts of this clonotype. The V gene is TRBV9, the J gene TRBJ1-1; TRBD1 agrees at 9 bases. The CDR3 loop spans 14 amino acids. V was clipped by 4 bases and J by 5 bases; unmatched bases: 6. Germline loops: CDR1 SGDLS, CDR2 YYNGEE. The CDR3 sequence is CASSSGDRATEAFF. The CDR3 DNA follows: TGTGCCAGCAGCTCAGGGGACAGGGCGACTGAAGCTTTCTTT.

This clonotype was seen repeatedly, ten times or more. The CDR3 DNA follows: TGTGCCAGCAGTTACGGAGCGGGGGAGCAGTACTTC. Protein sequence: CASSYGAGEQYF. The chain carries TRBV6-2 or TRBV6-3 and TRBJ2-7, with 7 bases fitting TRBD2. Germline V gene data show CDR1 as MNHEY and CDR2 as SVGEGT. This CDR3 region has 12 residues. V trimming: 2 bases; J trimming: 7 bases; junction bases outside the gene matches: 2.

This clonotype was counted ten times or more. The chain uses TRBV2 and TRBJ2-1, with 7 bases matching TRBD2. Germline loops: CDR1 SNHLY, CDR2 FYNNEI. V lost 6 bases, J lost 4 bases, and 15 bases stayed unmatched. The CDR3 spans 17 residues. CDR3 protein: CASSPLSGGDLYNEQFF. The CDR3 DNA is TGTGCCAGCAGCCCCTTAAGTGGGGGGGATCTTTACAATGAGCAGTTCTTC.

V usage is TRBV6-1 and J usage is TRBJ2-7; TRBD2 might be the D (6 bases). This CDR3 has 15 amino acids. The V end lost 4 bases, the J end lost 1 base, and 14 bases lay between the germline ends. Germline-derived CDR1 and CDR2 are MNHNS and SASEGT. For the CDR3, the DNA is TGTGCCAGCAGTGGGGGCGACGGGGGTTCCTACGAGCAGTACTTC. Its translation: CASSGGDGGSYEQYF.

The chain is built from TRBV20-1 and TRBJ1-1; the D is unclear. The CDR3 spans 11 residues. Trimming removed 2 bases from V and 8 bases from J, with 9 bases in between. Germline V lookup: CDR1 DFQATT, CDR2 SNEGSKA (reference sequence). The CDR3 here is CSARRRLEAFF. CDR3 DNA: TGCAGTGCTAGAAGAAGACTCGAAGCTTTCTTT.

In its sample, this clonotype was seen a few times. V gene TRBV7-2 combines with J gene TRBJ2-5; D tentatively fits TRBD1 or TRBD2 (6 bases each). The V and J ends lost 4 bases and 2 bases respectively, with 14 bases between them. The V gene's germline CDR1 is SGHTA and CDR2 FQGNSA. This CDR3 is 15 amino acids long. The CDR3 DNA is TGTGCCAGCAGCTCCGTTGTAGGGGGGCAAGAGACCCAGTACTTC. This sequence encodes CASSSVVGGQETQYF.

This clonotype came up a few times. The chain employs TRBV29-1 and TRBJ2-1; D might be TRBD2 (5 bases). CDR3 length: 12 residues. From germline, CDR1 is SQVTM and CDR2 ANQGSEA. With 6 bases removed from V and 5 bases from J, the gap between germline ends came to 11 bases. The CDR3 DNA follows: TGCAGCGTCGACCGGGAAAACAATGAGCAGTTCTTC. It yields the protein CSVDRENNEQFF.

The chain links TRBV6-5 to TRBJ2-7; TRBD2 is a possible D gene (5 bases). This CDR3 has 14 amino acids. Per germline, CDR1 MNHEY and CDR2 SVGAGI. Trimming removed 2 bases from V and 6 bases from J, with 14 bases in between. CDR3 DNA: TGTGCCAGCAGTTACGGGTTCGAGGGCGGCGAGCAGTACTTC. As protein: CASSYGFEGGEQYF.

V and J are TRBV2 and TRBJ2-7, with D perhaps TRBD1 (5 bases). The CDR3 is 14 amino acids. The germline gives CDR1 SNHLY, CDR2 FYNNEI. Trimming cost V 7 bases and J 2 bases, with 15 bases left between them. This chain's CDR3 is CASKGAGSTYEQYF. The CDR3 DNA is TGTGCCAGCAAAGGGGCAGGGTCCACCTACGAGCAGTACTTC.

The rearrangement uses TRBV10-3 and TRBJ2-2, with D perhaps TRBD1 (7 bases). Per germline, CDR1 ENHRY and CDR2 SYGVKD. V lost 11 bases to trimming and J lost 4 bases, with 17 bases between them. This CDR3 comprises 14 residues. This chain's CDR3 is CAAGQGGGTGELFF. For the CDR3, the DNA is TGTGCCGCCGGTCAGGGGGGAGGCACCGGGGAGCTGTTTTTT.

The J gene is TRBJ1-1, the V gene TRBV6-5; a weak D match, TRBD1 (6 bases). The CDR3 is 17 residues long. V lost 2 bases, J lost 5 bases, and 21 bases lay in between. Germline V gene sequence: CDR1 MNHEY, CDR2 SVGAGI. The CDR3, as DNA: TGTGCCAGCAGTTACCCCCCTTTGGGGGCGAGCGGTACTGAAGCTTTCTTT. Translated: CASSYPPLGASGTEAFF.